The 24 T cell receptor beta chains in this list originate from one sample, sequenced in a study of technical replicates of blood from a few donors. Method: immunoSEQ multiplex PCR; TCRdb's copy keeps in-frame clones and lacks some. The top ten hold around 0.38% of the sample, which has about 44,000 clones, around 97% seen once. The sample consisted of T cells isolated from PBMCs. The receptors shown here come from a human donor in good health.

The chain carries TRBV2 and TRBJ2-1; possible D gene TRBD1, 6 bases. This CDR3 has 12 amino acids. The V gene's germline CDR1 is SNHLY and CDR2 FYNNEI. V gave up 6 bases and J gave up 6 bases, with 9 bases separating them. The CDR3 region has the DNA TGTGCCAGCAGGCTAGGGGGCAATGAGCAGTTCTTC. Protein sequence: CASRLGGNEQFF.

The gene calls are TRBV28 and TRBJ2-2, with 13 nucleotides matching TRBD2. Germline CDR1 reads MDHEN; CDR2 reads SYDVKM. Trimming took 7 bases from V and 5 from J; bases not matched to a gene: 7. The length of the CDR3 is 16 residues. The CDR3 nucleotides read TGTGCCAGCAAACCTCCGGGACTAGCGGGAACCGGGGAGCTGTTTTTT. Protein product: CASKPPGLAGTGELFF.

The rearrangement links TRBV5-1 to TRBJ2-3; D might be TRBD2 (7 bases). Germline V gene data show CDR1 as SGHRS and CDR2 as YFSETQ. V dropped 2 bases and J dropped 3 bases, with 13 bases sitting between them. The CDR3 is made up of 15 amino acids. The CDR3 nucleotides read TGCGCCAGCAGCTTCGGGGGGCCTAGGACAGATACGCAGTATTTT. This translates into CASSFGGPRTDTQYF.

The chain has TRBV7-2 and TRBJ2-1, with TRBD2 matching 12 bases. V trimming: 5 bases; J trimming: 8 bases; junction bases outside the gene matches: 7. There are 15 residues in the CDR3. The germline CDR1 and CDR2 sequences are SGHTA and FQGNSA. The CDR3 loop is CASSRLAGEVDEQFF. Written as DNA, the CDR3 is TGTGCCAGCAGCCGACTAGCGGGAGAGGTCGATGAGCAGTTCTTC.

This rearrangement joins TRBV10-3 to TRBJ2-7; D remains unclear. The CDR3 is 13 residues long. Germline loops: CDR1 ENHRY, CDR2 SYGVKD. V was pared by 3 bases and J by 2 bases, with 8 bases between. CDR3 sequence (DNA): TGTGCCATCAGTGATGAGGCGACCTACGAGCAGTACTTC. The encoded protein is CAISDEATYEQYF.

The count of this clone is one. The CDR3 protein is CASSSAKDRNTEAFF. The CDR3 DNA reads TGTGCCAGCAGTTCTGCGAAGGACAGGAACACTGAAGCTTTCTTT. V and J are TRBV6-5 and TRBJ1-1, with D possibly being TRBD1 (6 bases). The CDR3 is 15 amino acids. V was trimmed by 4 bases and J by 1 base, leaving 13 bases between them. Germline V gene lookup returns CDR1 MNHEY and CDR2 SVGAGI.

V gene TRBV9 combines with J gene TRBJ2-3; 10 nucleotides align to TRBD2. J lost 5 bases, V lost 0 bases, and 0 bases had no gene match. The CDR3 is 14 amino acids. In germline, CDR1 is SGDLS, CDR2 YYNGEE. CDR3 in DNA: TGTGCCAGCAGCGTAGGACTAGCGGGAGATACGCAGTATTTT. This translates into CASSVGLAGDTQYF.

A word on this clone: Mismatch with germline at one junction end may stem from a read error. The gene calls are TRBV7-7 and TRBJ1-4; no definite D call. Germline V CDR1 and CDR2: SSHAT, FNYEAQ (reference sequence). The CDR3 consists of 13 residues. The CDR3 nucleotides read TGTGCTAGCAGCTTAAGAGTTAATGAAAAACTGTTTTTT. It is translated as CASSLRVNEKLFF.

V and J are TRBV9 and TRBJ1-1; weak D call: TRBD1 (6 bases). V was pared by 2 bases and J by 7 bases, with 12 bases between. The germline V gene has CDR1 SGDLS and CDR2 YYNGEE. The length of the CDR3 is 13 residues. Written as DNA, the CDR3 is TGTGCCAGCAGCGTGGGTCAGGGGAGTGAAGCTTTCTTT. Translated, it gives CASSVGQGSEAFF.

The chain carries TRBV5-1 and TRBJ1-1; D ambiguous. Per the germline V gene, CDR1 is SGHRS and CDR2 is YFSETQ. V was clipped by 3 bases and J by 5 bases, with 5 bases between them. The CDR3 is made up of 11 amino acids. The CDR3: CASSSSTEAFF. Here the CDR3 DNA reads TGCGCCAGCAGCTCCTCGACTGAAGCTTTCTTT.

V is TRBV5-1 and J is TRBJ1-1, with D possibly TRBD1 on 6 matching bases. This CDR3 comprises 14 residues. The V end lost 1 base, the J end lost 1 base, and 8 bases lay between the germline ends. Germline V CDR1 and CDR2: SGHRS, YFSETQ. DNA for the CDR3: TGCGCCAGCAGCTTGCAGGGGCGGAACACTGAAGCTTTCTTT. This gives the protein CASSLQGRNTEAFF.

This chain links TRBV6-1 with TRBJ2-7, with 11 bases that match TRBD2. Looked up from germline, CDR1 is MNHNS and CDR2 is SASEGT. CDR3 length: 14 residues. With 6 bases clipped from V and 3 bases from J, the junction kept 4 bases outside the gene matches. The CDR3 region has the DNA TGTGCCAGCAGATCACTAGCGGGAGTCTACGAGCAGTACTTC. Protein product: CASRSLAGVYEQYF.

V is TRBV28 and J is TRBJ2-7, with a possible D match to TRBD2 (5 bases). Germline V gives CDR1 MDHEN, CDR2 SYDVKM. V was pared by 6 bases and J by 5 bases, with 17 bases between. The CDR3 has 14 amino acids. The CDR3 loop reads CASRGSDGRDEQYF. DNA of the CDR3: TGTGCCAGCAGAGGATCTGATGGGCGGGACGAGCAGTACTTC.

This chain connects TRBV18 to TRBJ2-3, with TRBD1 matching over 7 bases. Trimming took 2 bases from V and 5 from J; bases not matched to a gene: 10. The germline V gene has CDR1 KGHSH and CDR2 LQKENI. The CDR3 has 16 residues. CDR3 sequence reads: CASSPIQGSILDTQYF. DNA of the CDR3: TGTGCCAGCTCACCAATACAGGGGAGTATTCTAGATACGCAGTATTTT.

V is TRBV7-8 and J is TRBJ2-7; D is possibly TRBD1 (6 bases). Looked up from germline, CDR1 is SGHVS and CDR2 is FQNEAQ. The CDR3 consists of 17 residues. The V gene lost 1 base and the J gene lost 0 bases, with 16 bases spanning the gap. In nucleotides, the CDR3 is TGTGCCAGCAGCTTAGAACAGGGTACCCTTAGCTCCTACGAGCAGTACTTC. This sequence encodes CASSLEQGTLSSYEQYF.

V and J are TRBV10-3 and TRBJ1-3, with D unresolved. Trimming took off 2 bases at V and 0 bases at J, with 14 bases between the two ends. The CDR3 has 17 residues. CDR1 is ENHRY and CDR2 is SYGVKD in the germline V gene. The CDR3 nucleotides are TGTGCCATCAGTGAGCGTCTAGACGTCCGCTCTGGAAACACCATATATTTT. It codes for CAISERLDVRSGNTIYF.

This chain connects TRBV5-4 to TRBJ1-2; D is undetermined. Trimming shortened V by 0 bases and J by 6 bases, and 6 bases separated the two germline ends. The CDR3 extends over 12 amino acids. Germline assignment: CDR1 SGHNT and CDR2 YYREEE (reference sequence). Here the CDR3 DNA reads TGTGCCAGCAGCTTGGGGAGGGATGGCTACACCTTC. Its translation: CASSLGRDGYTF.

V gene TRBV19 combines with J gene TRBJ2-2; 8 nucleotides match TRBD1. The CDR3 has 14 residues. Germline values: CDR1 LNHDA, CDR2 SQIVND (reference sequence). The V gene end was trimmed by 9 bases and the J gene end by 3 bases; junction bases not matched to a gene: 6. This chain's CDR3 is CASQGQVDTGELFF. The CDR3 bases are TGTGCCAGCCAGGGACAGGTCGACACCGGGGAGCTGTTTTTT.

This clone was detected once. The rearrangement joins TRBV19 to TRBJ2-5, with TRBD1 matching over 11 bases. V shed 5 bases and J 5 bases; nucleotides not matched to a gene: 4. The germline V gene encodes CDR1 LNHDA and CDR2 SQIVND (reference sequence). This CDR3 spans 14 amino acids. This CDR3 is CASSLDRGRETQYF. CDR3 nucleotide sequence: TGTGCCAGTAGTCTGGACAGGGGGCGGGAGACCCAGTACTTC.

Here the CDR3 DNA reads TGTGCCAGCAGCCAGGCGGGATCTAGCGTAATTTACGAGCAGTACTTC. This encodes CASSQAGSSVIYEQYF. This chain uses TRBV7-8 with TRBJ2-7; a weak D match, TRBD2 (6 bases). Germline-derived CDR1 and CDR2 are SGHVS and FQNEAQ. V dropped 5 bases and J dropped 4 bases, with 21 bases sitting between them. The CDR3 length is 16 residues. The entire variable domain, with the rest obtained from reference TRBV7-8 and TRBJ2-7, is as follows: GAGVSQSPRYKVAKRGQDVALRCDPISGHVSLFWYQQALGQGPEFLTYFQNEAQLDKSGLPSDRFFAERPEGSVSTLKIQRTQQEDSAVYLCASSQAGSSVIYEQYFGPGTRLTVT.

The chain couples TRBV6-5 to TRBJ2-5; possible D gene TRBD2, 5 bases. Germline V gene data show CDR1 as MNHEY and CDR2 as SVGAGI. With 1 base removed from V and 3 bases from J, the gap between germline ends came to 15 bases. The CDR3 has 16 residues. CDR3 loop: CASSYFRTAGKETQYF. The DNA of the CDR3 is TGTGCCAGCAGTTACTTTCGGACGGCGGGTAAAGAGACCCAGTACTTC.

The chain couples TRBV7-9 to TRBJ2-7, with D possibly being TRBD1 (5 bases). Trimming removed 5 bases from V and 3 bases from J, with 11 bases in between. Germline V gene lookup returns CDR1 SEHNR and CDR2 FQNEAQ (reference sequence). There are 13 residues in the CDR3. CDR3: CASSPPQGYEQYF. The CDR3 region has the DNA TGTGCCAGCAGCCCCCCCCAGGGCTACGAGCAGTACTTC.

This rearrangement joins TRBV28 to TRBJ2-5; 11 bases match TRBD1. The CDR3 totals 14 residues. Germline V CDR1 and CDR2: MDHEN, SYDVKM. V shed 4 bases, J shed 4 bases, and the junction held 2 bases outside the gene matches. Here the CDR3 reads CASSSGQGGETQYF. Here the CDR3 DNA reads TGTGCCAGCAGTTCGGGACAGGGGGGAGAGACCCAGTACTTC. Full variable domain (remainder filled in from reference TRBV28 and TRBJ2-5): DVKVTQSSRYLVKRTGEKVFLECVQDMDHENMFWYRQDPGLGLRLIYFSYDVKMKEKGDIPEGYSVSREKKERFSLILESASTNQTSMYLCASSSGQGGETQYFGPGTRLLVL.

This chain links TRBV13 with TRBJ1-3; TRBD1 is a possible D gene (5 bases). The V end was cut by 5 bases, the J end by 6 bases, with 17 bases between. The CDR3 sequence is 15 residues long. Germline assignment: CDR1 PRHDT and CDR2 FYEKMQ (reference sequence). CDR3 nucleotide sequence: TGTGCCAGCAGCCTCCAGGGACTGCCCGAAAACACCATATATTTT. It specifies CASSLQGLPENTIYF.